The T cell receptor beta chain described here comes from a study of beta chain features in type 1 diabetes. Whole-study findings and limits: A moderate, significant TCRB CDR3 shortening appeared in type 1 diabetes across four CD4+ subsets. Patients' naive, central memory and Treg TCRB repertoires seemed closer to one another than those of healthy donors.

In regard to this clone: The antigen is unknown.

This CDR3 contains 14 residues. CDR1 is PRHDT and CDR2 is FYEKMQ in the germline V gene (reference sequence). Trimming stripped 2 bases from V and 6 bases from J, with 10 bases between. Reverse transcription of all isolated RNA meant that expressed TCRB transcripts were sequenced. Clones were sequenced by immunoSEQ multiplex PCR, and TCRdb holds only the in-frame ones, with some missing. The sample has 150,000 to 200,000 clones, roughly 60% seen once. The sequenced material came from naive CD4+ T cells from blood. The chain links TRBV13 to TRBJ2-2; TRBD1 might be the D (6 bases). This receptor was taken from a man younger than 45 with type 1 diabetes. CDR3 sequence: CASSLQQGSGELFF. DNA of the CDR3: TGTGCCAGCAGCTTACAACAGGGTTCCGGGGAGCTGTTTTTT.